This T cell receptor (beta chain) was identified in a study of regulatory T cells in long-lasting Graves disease. TCR beta libraries were built with iRepertoire HTBI primers and Arm-PCR of CDR3 regions. MiXCR, applied by TCRdb to the multiplex PCR reads, yields one record per CDR3 protein. The repertoire consists of about 540,000 distinct CDR3 sequences, with approximately 15% occurring once and the leading ten covering about 10%. There are many counts of this clonotype. Time point in this sample: newly diagnosed GD, antithyroid drugs for less than 3 months. PBMCs were the source of the RNA used for TCR sequencing. CDR3 length: 14 amino acids. CDR1 SQVTM and CDR2 ANQGSEA come from the germline V gene. Trimming took 4 bases from V and 5 from J, leaving 14 bases between them. These sequences were also reported in another study, on T cells in Graves' hyperthyroidism and ophthalmopathy. That work adds: A set of HTBI primers served as the primers for a first-round RT-PCR of the TCR CDR3.

The sample here was peripheral blood mononuclear cells (PBMCs), taken at new diagnosis, from a patient treated with antithyroid drugs. The source is a young man with Graves disease. The J gene is TRBJ2-2, the V gene TRBV29-1, with a tentative D call TRBD1 (5 bases). CDR3 sequence reads: CSVGGRVETGELFF. Here the CDR3 DNA reads TGCAGCGTTGGGGGCAGGGTTGAGACCGGGGAGCTGTTTTTT.